A selection of T cell receptor beta chains follows, all from one sample in a study of T cells in Graves' hyperthyroidism and ophthalmopathy. TCRdb re-analysed the multiplex PCR reads in MiXCR, keeping a single row per CDR3 protein. The repertoire has a few hundred thousand distinct CDR3 sequences, around 20% of them found once; the top ten carry 26%. The sample comprised blood. These receptors were collected from a young man with Graves' hyperthyroidism. Both conserved end residues are part of each CDR3. D genes are given only for firm matches. Only some rows state a clone size, as once, few, many or a class for expanded clones.

V	size	D	J	DNA	CDR3
TRBV20-1	many	NA	TRBJ1-2	TGCAGTGCTAGAGACGGGACTACTTACGGCTACACCTTC	CSARDGTTYGYTF
TRBV28	many	NA	TRBJ2-7	TGTGCCAGCAGCGAACCGGGCCAACCCTGGGAGCAGTACTTC	CASSEPGQPWEQYF
TRBV6-2/TRBV6-3	many	NA	TRBJ2-5	TGTGCCAGCAGTTACTCGACGAGAGAGACCCAGTACTTC	CASSYSTRETQYF
TRBV7-9	few	TRBD1	TRBJ1-2	TGTGCCAGCAGCCGACAGGGGCGTACCTATGGCTACACCTTC	CASSRQGRTYGYTF
TRBV12-3/TRBV12-4	NA	NA	TRBJ1-1	TGTGCCAGCAGTTTCCCCCAAGAAGTCGCTGAAGCTTTCTTT	CASSFPQEVAEAFF
TRBV4-2	many	NA	TRBJ2-2	TGTGCCAGCAGCGTCGGACAGAGCACCGGGGAGCTGTTTTTT	CASSVGQSTGELFF
TRBV6-5	many	NA	TRBJ2-7	TGTGCCAGCAGTTACCGGGGCAGGGGTGATTCCGAGCAGTACTTC	CASSYRGRGDSEQYF
TRBV6-5	many	NA	TRBJ2-5	TGTGCCAGCAGTTCCACAGCAGGACAAGAGACCCAGTACTTC	CASSSTAGQETQYF
TRBV2	many	NA	TRBJ2-6	TGTGCCAGCAGTGAACAGAGCTCTGGGGCCAACGTCCTGACTTTC	CASSEQSSGANVLTF
TRBV2	NA	NA	TRBJ1-1	TGTGCCAGCAGTGAAAGGGTAAGGGCTGAAGCTTTCTTT	CASSERVRAEAFF
TRBV6-1	NA	NA	TRBJ1-5	TGTGCCAGCAGACACTGGACGGTCTATAGCAATCAGCCCCAGCATTTT	CASRHWTVYSNQPQHF
TRBV28	NA	NA	TRBJ2-5	TGTGCCAGCAGTTCCTACAGGGCCCCAGGGACCCAGTACTTC	CASSSYRAPGTQYF
TRBV18	few	NA	TRBJ1-5	TGTGCCAGCTCACCTAATCAGGAAGGATCATCTCAGCCCCAGCATTTT	CASSPNQEGSSQPQHF
TRBV30	NA	TRBD1	TRBJ2-7	TGTGCCTGCCGTGTGGACAGGCACTCCTACGAGCAGTACTTC	CACRVDRHSYEQYF
TRBV12-3/TRBV12-4	NA	NA	TRBJ2-7	TGTGCCAGCAGGCCTTTCGGGACTGCGGATGGGCAGTACTTC	CASRPFGTADGQYF
TRBV27	many	TRBD1	TRBJ2-7	TGTGCCAGCAGTTCAGGGACAGGGCTCTACGAGCAGTACTTC	CASSSGTGLYEQYF
TRBV5-1	few	TRBD1	TRBJ2-7	TGCGCCAGCAGCTGGACAGGGGGCACCCCCTACGAGCAGTACTTC	CASSWTGGTPYEQYF
TRBV6-1	many	TRBD2	TRBJ2-5	TGTGCCAGCAGTGAAGATAGCGGGGGGGCCAAGACCCAGTACTTC	CASSEDSGGAKTQYF
TRBV28	NA	NA	TRBJ2-2	TGTGCCAGCTCTGCCTGGAGTGCCACCGTATTTACCGGGGAGCTGTTTTTT	CASSAWSATVFTGELFF
TRBV2	many	NA	TRBJ2-2	TGTGCCAGCAAGGGGGCGAACACCGGGGAGCTGTTTTTT	CASKGANTGELFF
TRBV12-3/TRBV12-4	many	NA	TRBJ1-5	TGTGCCAGCAGTTTAACTCAGGGGATAGGGGATCAGCCCCAGCATTTT	CASSLTQGIGDQPQHF
TRBV2	many	NA	TRBJ1-2	TGTGCCAGCAGTCTCCTATCCAACTATGGCTACACCTTC	CASSLLSNYGYTF
TRBV12-3/TRBV12-4	NA	NA	TRBJ2-5	TGTGCCAGCGTAGAGGGTACTCTAGGTCAACAAGAGACCCAGTACTTC	CASVEGTLGQQETQYF
TRBV12-3/TRBV12-4	many	TRBD1	TRBJ1-5	TGTGCCAGCAGTCCCGACAGGGTATACCAGCCCCAGCATTTT	CASSPDRVYQPQHF
TRBV28	many	TRBD1	TRBJ1-1	TGTGCCAGCAGTGAAACGGACAGGAACCCTGAAGCTTTCTTT	CASSETDRNPEAFF
TRBV6-1	many	TRBD1	TRBJ1-5	TGTGCCAGCAAGGGGGCGGGGGGAAATCAGCCCCAGCATTTT	CASKGAGGNQPQHF
TRBV12-3/TRBV12-4	many	NA	TRBJ1-2	TGTGCCAGCAGTCCGGACTTTTTATATGGCTACACCTTC	CASSPDFLYGYTF
TRBV13	NA	TRBD2	TRBJ2-7	TGTGCCAGCAGCTTAGGTCCCGGGACTAGCGGCGCCTCCTACGAGCAGTACTTC	CASSLGPGTSGASYEQYF
TRBV30	NA	NA	TRBJ2-7	TGTGCCTGGAGTGTCCTGGTAGGGACGCTATCCTACGAGCAGTACTTC	CAWSVLVGTLSYEQYF
TRBV2	many	NA	TRBJ1-2	TGTGCCAGCAGACCGACAGGAGCCAACTATGGCTACACCTTC	CASRPTGANYGYTF
TRBV27	many	NA	TRBJ1-2	TGTGCCAGCAGCCGTACAGGGAGCCCCCAGTCCCATGGCTACACCTTC	CASSRTGSPQSHGYTF
TRBV10-1	many	TRBD2	TRBJ2-7	TGCGCCAGCAGTGAAGGACTAGCGGCAGCCGAGCAGTACTTC	CASSEGLAAAEQYF
TRBV12-3/TRBV12-4	few	NA	TRBJ2-2	TGTGCCAGCAGTTTTCTATTGCCGAACACCGGGGAGCTGTTTTTT	CASSFLLPNTGELFF
TRBV11-1	many	NA	TRBJ1-1	TGTGCCAGCAGCCCCCCGGGGAGCCTAATATTGGCTGAAGCTTTCTTT	CASSPPGSLILAEAFF
TRBV19	many	NA	TRBJ1-1	TGTGCCAGTGTCCAGCTTGGCAAAGCTTTCTTT	CASVQLGKAFF
TRBV6-1	NA	NA	TRBJ2-2	TGTGCCACCCTCAGTAACTCGAACACCGGGGAGCTGTTTTTT	CATLSNSNTGELFF
TRBV2	many	NA	TRBJ1-2	TGTGCCAGCGGTTCATTCGGACAGACGGGGGGCTACACCTTC	CASGSFGQTGGYTF
TRBV12-3/TRBV12-4	many	NA	TRBJ2-7	TGTGCCAGCAGCCGGGACGCGAGCTCCTACGAGCAGTACTTC	CASSRDASSYEQYF
TRBV10-3	many	NA	TRBJ1-2	TGTGCCACGAAAACGTTAAACTATGGCTACACCTTC	CATKTLNYGYTF
TRBV24-1	NA	NA	TRBJ1-5	TGTGCCACCAGTGACCGACCCAACCAGCCCCAGCATTTT	CATSDRPNQPQHF
TRBV30	many	TRBD1	TRBJ2-7	TGTGCCTGGAGTGTAGGCGCAGGGGGTTACGAGCAGTACTTC	CAWSVGAGGYEQYF
TRBV4-1	NA	NA	TRBJ1-1	TGCGCCAGCAGCCAAGGATTCTGGTGGGTCACTGAAGCTTTCTTT	CASSQGFWWVTEAFF
TRBV5-1	many	TRBD1	TRBJ2-7	TGCGCCAGCAGCTTGGGAAGGACAGGGGTCCTATACGAGCAGTACTTC	CASSLGRTGVLYEQYF
TRBV20-1	many	NA	TRBJ1-5	TGCAGTGCTAGACCCGGAGGGGCGCGGGATCAGCCCCAGCATTTT	CSARPGGARDQPQHF
TRBV27	few	TRBD1	TRBJ1-2	TGTGCCAGTAGGGGAGGGGGCGGTGGCTACACCTTC	CASRGGGGGYTF
TRBV6-5	many	TRBD2	TRBJ2-4	TGTGCCAGCAGCTACACTAGCGGGGGGGCCGGGACCAAAAACATTCAGTACTTC	CASSYTSGGAGTKNIQYF
TRBV5-1	NA	TRBD1	TRBJ2-7	TGCGCCAGCAGCTTGGCCCACAGGGGAGTGGGGGAGGAGCAGTACTTC	CASSLAHRGVGEEQYF